These 13 T cell receptor beta chains originate from one sample sequenced in a study of T cell responses to AZD1222 COVID-19 vaccine. Assay: immunoSEQ multiplex PCR; the TCRdb copy retains only in-frame clones and omits some. The profile shows around 120,000 clones, roughly 90% of them singletons. The sample consisted of peripheral blood, taken 28 days after the second AZD1222 dose. These receptors came from an adult who received the AZD1222 COVID-19 vaccine.

This rearrangement joins TRBV6-5 to TRBJ2-7, with TRBD2 as a possible D gene (6 bases). Germline V CDR1 and CDR2: MNHEY, SVGAGI. V dropped 8 bases and J dropped 0 bases, with 14 bases sitting between them. CDR3 length: 14 amino acids. The CDR3 here is CASAGLDSSYEQYF. The CDR3 DNA reads as TGTGCCAGCGCGGGACTGGATAGCTCCTACGAGCAGTACTTC.

The V call is TRBV28, the J call TRBJ1-6; D is ambiguous. The germline V gene encodes CDR1 MDHEN and CDR2 SYDVKM. The CDR3 is 14 residues long. Deletions cut 3 bases from V and 12 bases from J, with 15 bases between. CDR3 nucleotides: TGTGCCAGCAGTTTGGGTGAAGGTAGCTTACCCCTCCACTTT. Translation: CASSLGEGSLPLHF.

The V gene is TRBV27, the J gene TRBJ1-6; 7 bases map to TRBD1. Germline values: CDR1 MNHEY, CDR2 SMNVEV (reference sequence). Trimming removed 5 bases from V and 5 bases from J; junction bases left unmatched: 9. The CDR3 is 16 residues long. The CDR3 here is CASSRHRDRHNSPLHF. The DNA for the CDR3 is TGTGCCAGCAGTCGTCACCGGGACAGACATAATTCACCCCTCCACTTT.

This clone was detected a few times. The chain couples TRBV28 to TRBJ2-7; TRBD2 aligns across 7 bases. V shed 5 bases, J shed 6 bases, and the junction held 13 bases outside the gene matches. The CDR3 extends over 15 amino acids. Germline V gene sequence: CDR1 MDHEN, CDR2 SYDVKM. CDR3 in amino acids: CASSPAGRELSEQYF. The DNA for the CDR3 is TGTGCCAGCAGTCCCGCCGGGCGGGAGCTGAGCGAGCAGTACTTC.

The V and J genes are TRBV6-5 and TRBJ1-1; 8 nucleotides align to TRBD1. The junction had 7 bases not matched to a gene; V was cut back by 2 bases and J by 11 bases. There are 13 residues in the CDR3. Germline-derived CDR1 and CDR2 are MNHEY and SVGAGI. This CDR3 reads CASSYTETGEAFF. In DNA form, the CDR3 reads TGTGCCAGCAGTTACACAGAGACAGGGGAGGCTTTCTTT.

The chain carries TRBV11-2 and TRBJ2-7; 14 bases align to TRBD2. J gave up 4 bases and V 4 bases, and 6 bases lay outside the gene matches. The CDR3 has 16 residues. The germline V gene encodes CDR1 SGHAT and CDR2 FQNNGV. The CDR3 loop reads CASSSGTSGGPYEQYF. DNA of the CDR3: TGTGCCAGCAGCTCCGGGACTAGCGGGGGACCATACGAGCAGTACTTC.

The V call is TRBV11-2, the J call TRBJ2-7; D unclear. This CDR3 is 14 amino acids long. V lost 5 bases to trimming and J lost 4 bases, with 15 bases between them. Germline-derived CDR1 and CDR2 are SGHAT and FQNNGV. The CDR3 DNA follows: TGTGCCAGCAGCACCACGACGGGCCGGTACGAGCAGTACTTC. This sequence encodes CASSTTTGRYEQYF.

V gene TRBV19 combines with J gene TRBJ1-5, with unresolved D. The CDR3 sequence is 14 residues long. V gave up 2 bases and J gave up 3 bases, with 8 bases separating them. Per germline, CDR1 LNHDA and CDR2 SQIVND (reference sequence). CDR3 amino acids: CASSITVNNQPQHF. CDR3 in DNA: TGTGCCAGTAGTATAACAGTTAACAATCAGCCCCAGCATTTT.

The chain links TRBV18 to TRBJ2-5; 7 nucleotides line up with TRBD1. The CDR3 is 13 amino acids. With 6 bases clipped from V and 1 base from J, the junction kept 2 bases outside the gene matches. Germline CDR1 and CDR2: KGHSH and LQKENI. DNA of the CDR3: TGTGCCAGCTCCGACAGGGCCCAAGAGACCCAGTACTTC. Translating gives CASSDRAQETQYF.

This clone was detected only once. The V and J genes are TRBV3-1 (or the pseudogene TRBV3-2) and TRBJ1-6, with a tentative D call TRBD1 (5 bases). Germline assignment: CDR1 LGHDT and CDR2 YNNKEL (reference sequence). The CDR3 totals 15 residues. Trimming cost V 4 bases and J 10 bases, with 17 bases left between them. DNA of the CDR3: TGTGCCAGCAGCCGCCGGGACTCTTCGGGATCACCCCTCCACTTT. Translated: CASSRRDSSGSPLHF.

The chain has TRBV4-2 and TRBJ2-2, with D possibly matching TRBD2 (5 bases). Trimming removed 6 bases at V and 6 bases at J, with 20 bases between. Germline CDR1 is LGHNA and CDR2 is YNFKEQ. The CDR3 length is 16 residues. For the CDR3, the DNA is TGTGCCAGCAGAGCCAGACTCGGGGATGTTTCCGGGGAGCTGTTTTTT. Translation: CASRARLGDVSGELFF.

The CDR3 DNA is TGTGCCAGCAGCTCAGGGACAGGAGGTTTAGATACGCAGTATTTT. The encoded protein is CASSSGTGGLDTQYF. The chain couples TRBV9 to TRBJ2-3; the match to TRBD1 covers 8 bases. CDR3 size: 15 residues. Germline lookup yields CDR1 SGDLS and CDR2 YYNGEE. V gave up 4 bases and J gave up 5 bases; unmatched junction bases: 9.

The rearrangement links TRBV6-6 to TRBJ1-2; no reliable D call. V lost 3 bases to trimming and J lost 3 bases, with 11 bases between them. The CDR3 sequence is 14 residues long. CDR1 is MNHNY, CDR2 SVGAGI, per germline (reference sequence). The CDR3 region has the DNA TGTGCCAGCAGTTATGCAGGACCTTACTATGGCTACACCTTC. Amino acid sequence: CASSYAGPYYGYTF.